This T cell receptor (beta chain) comes out of a study of blood T cell repertoires in COVID-19. As for the study in general: The origin of the acute and convalescent COVID-19 samples was the United States, Italy and Spain. T cells, B-cell-depleted T cells, or PBMCs provided the cDNA or gDNA that served as material.

The authors' processing: By means of reference gene primer amplification, nucleated cell counts were estimated. Only in-frame clones appear in the TCRdb table, and some are missing; sequencing was by immunoSEQ multiplex PCR. Clonal size and the V and J genes are those of that table, whereas D and trimming came from the DNA. The table has 150,000 to 200,000 clones, roughly nine tenths seen once. The sequence came from a man aged 18 to 35 who had recovered from COVID-19. Material: peripheral blood.

CDR3 coding DNA: TGTGCCAGCAGCCAAGGGCGCGGGACTAGCGGGAGGCCGGGCACAGATACGCAGTATTTT. Amino acids: CASSQGRGTSGRPGTDTQYF. The chain carries TRBV3-1 (or the pseudogene TRBV3-2) and TRBJ2-3; TRBD2 aligns across 15 bases. Germline CDR1 and CDR2: LGHDT and YNNKEL (reference sequence). This CDR3 is 20 amino acids long. V gave up 1 base and J gave up 1 base; unmatched junction bases: 9.